The 11 T cell receptor beta chains listed next were all sequenced from one sample in a study of CXCR3-negative and CXCR3-positive naive CD8 T cells. The method, 5' RACE with UMI labels, was used to prepare the TRB cDNA libraries. Using the 5' RACE reads, TCRdb records one entry per CDR3 protein without DNA. The table for this sample gives about 48,000 distinct CDR3 sequences. Source material: memory CD8+ T cells from blood. These receptors originate from a human donor in good health. Some clones in this sample may be carry-over from other donors' samples.

The chain is built from TRBV7-2 and TRBJ2-6. This CDR3 is built from 16 residues. Germline values: CDR1 SGHTA, CDR2 FQGNSA. CDR3 residues: CASSQIVSSGANVLTF.

The V and J genes are TRBV12-3 or TRBV12-4 and TRBJ2-2. The CDR3 length is 11 residues. The CDR3 is CASLAMRELFF.

The chain has TRBV4-2 and TRBJ1-2. The germline CDR1 and CDR2 sequences are LGHNA and YNFKEQ. The CDR3 extends over 13 amino acids. CDR3 region: CASSQSVNYGYTF.

J is TRBJ2-4 and V is TRBV6-5; the TRBD1 assignment by TCRdb is unverifiable without DNA. Germline CDR1 is MNHEY and CDR2 is SVGAGI. This CDR3 contains 15 residues. CDR3 residues: CASSYSAGPRNIQYF.

The V gene is TRBV6-2 or TRBV6-3, the J gene TRBJ1-1. Germline lookup yields CDR1 MNHEY and CDR2 SVGEGT. The CDR3 is made up of 16 amino acids. The CDR3 loop reads CASSYSVQDGSLEAFF.

The V and J genes are TRBV7-9 and TRBJ1-1. Germline loops: CDR1 SEHNR, CDR2 FQNEAQ (reference sequence). The CDR3 is 13 residues long. The CDR3: CASSLLENTEAFF. Drawing the rest from reference TRBV7-9 and TRBJ1-1, the complete variable domain is DTGVSQNPRHKITKRGQNVTFRCDPISEHNRLYWYRQTLGQGPEFLTYFQNEAQLEKSRLLSDRFSAERPKGSFSTLEIQRTEQGDSAMYLCASSLLENTEAFFGQGTRLTVV.

The chain recombines TRBV4-3 with TRBJ1-1. The V gene's germline CDR1 is LGHNA and CDR2 YSLEER. CDR3 size: 18 residues. CDR3 in amino acids: CASSQDGQGGLENTEAFF.

The chain recombines TRBV29-1 with TRBJ1-2; TCRdb lists TRBD1, though no DNA is available to test this call. CDR1 is SQVTM and CDR2 is ANQGSEA in the germline V gene. The CDR3 has 15 residues. The CDR3 spells CSVEEEERGIYGYTF.

The chain couples TRBV4-2 to TRBJ2-7; the D call of TRBD2 rests on TCRdb alone, since no DNA is present to check it. The CDR3 is made up of 16 amino acids. CDR1 LGHNA and CDR2 YNFKEQ come from the germline V gene. The CDR3 is CASSQDSGTSGYEQYF.

The chain uses TRBV29-1 and TRBJ2-6; TCRdb's D gene call, TRBD1, goes unchecked for lack of DNA. CDR1 is SQVTM and CDR2 is ANQGSEA in the germline V gene. The CDR3 is made up of 19 amino acids. The CDR3 region is CSVLLVDIRVMAGANVLTF.

J is TRBJ1-5 and V is TRBV27; TCRdb's assignment of TRBD1 cannot be checked, as there is no DNA. The CDR3 extends over 14 amino acids. From germline, CDR1 is MNHEY and CDR2 SMNVEV (reference sequence). CDR3 protein: CASRPTGTNQPQHF.